This T cell receptor beta chain was profiled in a study of shared clonotypes between healthy human individuals. This CDR3 is 13 amino acids long. The germline V gene encodes CDR1 SGHRS and CDR2 YFSETQ. V was cut by 4 bases and J by 4 bases, with 12 bases left in between. Each of the donors was a healthy adult who was HIV-negative and had not had a recent acute infection or vaccination. Of note for this clone: Its antigen is not identified.

General study findings and limits: In having few donors, the study represented limited genetic and exposure-history diversity.

This table comes from immunoSEQ multiplex PCR, and its TCRdb copy is limited to in-frame clones, with some not included. The data show 950,000 to 1,300,000 clones, approximately 76% seen once. Specimen: memory CD4+ T cells sorted from blood. Specified subset: CD45RA-negative fraction. This clonotype was sampled from a man younger than 35 in good health. The V gene is TRBV5-1, the J gene TRBJ2-7, with D tentatively TRBD2 (5 bases). The CDR3 sequence is CASSRDYRYEQYF. CDR3 in DNA: TGCGCCAGCAGCCGAGACTATCGGTACGAGCAGTACTTC.